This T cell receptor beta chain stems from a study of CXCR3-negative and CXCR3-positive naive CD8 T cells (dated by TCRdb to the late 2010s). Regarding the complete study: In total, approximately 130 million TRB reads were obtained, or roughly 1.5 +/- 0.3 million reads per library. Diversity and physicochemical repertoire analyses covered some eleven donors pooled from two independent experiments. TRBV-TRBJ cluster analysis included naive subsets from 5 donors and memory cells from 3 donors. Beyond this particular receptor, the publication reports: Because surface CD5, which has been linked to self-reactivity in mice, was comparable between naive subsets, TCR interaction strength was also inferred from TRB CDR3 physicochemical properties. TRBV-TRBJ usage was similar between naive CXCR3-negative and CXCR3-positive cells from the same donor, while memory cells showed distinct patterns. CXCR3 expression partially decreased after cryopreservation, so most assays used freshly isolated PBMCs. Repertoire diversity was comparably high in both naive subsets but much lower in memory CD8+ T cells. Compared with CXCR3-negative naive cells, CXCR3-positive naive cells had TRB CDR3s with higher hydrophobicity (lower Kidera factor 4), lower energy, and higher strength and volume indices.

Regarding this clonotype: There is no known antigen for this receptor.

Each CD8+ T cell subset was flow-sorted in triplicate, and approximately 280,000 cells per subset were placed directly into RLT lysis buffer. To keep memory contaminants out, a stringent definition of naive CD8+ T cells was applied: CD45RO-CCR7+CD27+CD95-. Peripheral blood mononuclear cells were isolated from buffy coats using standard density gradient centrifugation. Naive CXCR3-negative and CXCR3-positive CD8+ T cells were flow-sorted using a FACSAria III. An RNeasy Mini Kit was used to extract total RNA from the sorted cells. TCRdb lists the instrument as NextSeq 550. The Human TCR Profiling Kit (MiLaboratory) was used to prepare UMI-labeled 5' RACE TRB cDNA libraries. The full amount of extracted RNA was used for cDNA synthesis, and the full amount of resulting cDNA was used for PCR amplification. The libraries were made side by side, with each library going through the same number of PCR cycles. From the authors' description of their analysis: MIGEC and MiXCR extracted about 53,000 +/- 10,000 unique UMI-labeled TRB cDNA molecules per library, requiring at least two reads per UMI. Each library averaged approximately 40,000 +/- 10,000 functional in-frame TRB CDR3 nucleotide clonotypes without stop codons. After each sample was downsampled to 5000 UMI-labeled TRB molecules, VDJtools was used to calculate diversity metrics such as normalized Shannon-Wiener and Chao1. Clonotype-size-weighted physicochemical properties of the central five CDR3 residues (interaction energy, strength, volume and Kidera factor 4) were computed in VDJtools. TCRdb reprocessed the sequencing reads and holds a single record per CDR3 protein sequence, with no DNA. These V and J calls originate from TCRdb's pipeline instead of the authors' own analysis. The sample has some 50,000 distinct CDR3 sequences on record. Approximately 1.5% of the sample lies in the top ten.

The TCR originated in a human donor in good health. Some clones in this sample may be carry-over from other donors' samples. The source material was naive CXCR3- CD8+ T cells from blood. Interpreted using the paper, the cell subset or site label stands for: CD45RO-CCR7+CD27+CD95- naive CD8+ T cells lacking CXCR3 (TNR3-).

The CDR3 region reads CSRERGDTEAFF. The sequence links TRBV20-1 to TRBJ1-1; TCRdb outputs TRBD1, but without DNA this stays unchecked. The CDR3 runs 12 residues from the cysteine to the phenylalanine. This entry has no DNA. The germline V gene (reference sequence) provides CDR1 DFQATT and CDR2 SNEGSKA.